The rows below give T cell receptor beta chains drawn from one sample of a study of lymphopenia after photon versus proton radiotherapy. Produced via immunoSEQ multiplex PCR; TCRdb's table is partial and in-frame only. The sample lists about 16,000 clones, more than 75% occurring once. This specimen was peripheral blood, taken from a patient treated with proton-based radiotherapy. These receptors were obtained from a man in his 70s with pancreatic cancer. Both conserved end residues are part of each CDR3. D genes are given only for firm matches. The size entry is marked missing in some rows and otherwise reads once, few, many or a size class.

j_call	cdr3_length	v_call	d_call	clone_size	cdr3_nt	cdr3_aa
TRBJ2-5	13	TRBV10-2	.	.	TGCGCCAGCAGTTTTACAGGGCAAGAGACCCAGTACTTC	CASSFTGQETQYF
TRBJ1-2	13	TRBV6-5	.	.	TGTGCCAGCAGTTGGACCTACGCGTATGGCTACACCTTC	CASSWTYAYGYTF
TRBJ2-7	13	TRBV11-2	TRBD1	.	TGTGCCAGCAGCCGCGGGACAGGGAGCGAGCAGTACTTC	CASSRGTGSEQYF
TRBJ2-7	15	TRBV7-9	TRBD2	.	TGTGCCAGCAGCTTAGCGGGACTAGCGGCCTACGAGCAGTACTTC	CASSLAGLAAYEQYF
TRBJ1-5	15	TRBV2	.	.	TGTGCCAGCAGATTGGGAGGCGCCAGCAATCAGCCCCAGCATTTT	CASRLGGASNQPQHF
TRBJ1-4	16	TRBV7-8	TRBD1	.	TGTGCCAGCAGCGTAGGGGACAGATTAAAGGGTGAAAAACTGTTTTTT	CASSVGDRLKGEKLFF
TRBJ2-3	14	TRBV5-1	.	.	TGCGCCAGCAGCCCCGGGACTAGCACAGATACGCAGTATTTT	CASSPGTSTDTQYF
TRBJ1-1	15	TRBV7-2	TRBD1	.	TGTGCCAGCAGCTCCCTAGACAGGGCTGGGACTGAAGCTTTCTTT	CASSSLDRAGTEAFF
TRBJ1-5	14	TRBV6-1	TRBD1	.	TGTGCCAGTTTAAACAGGGGTAGCAATCAGCCCCAGCATTTT	CASLNRGSNQPQHF
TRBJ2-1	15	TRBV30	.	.	TGTGCCTGGAGTGTACCCGGACAGCCTTACAATGAGCAGTTCTTC	CAWSVPGQPYNEQFF
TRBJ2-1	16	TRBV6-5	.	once	TGTGCCAGCAGTTACTCGGGGCGGGGACGTGTCGATGAGCAGTTCTTC	CASSYSGRGRVDEQFF
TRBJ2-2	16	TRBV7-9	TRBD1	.	TGTGCCAGCAGCGACAGGGGGCTGGGTTTCGACGGGGAGCTGTTTTTT	CASSDRGLGFDGELFF
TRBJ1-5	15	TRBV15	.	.	TGTGCCACCAGCAGGATTTTAGACAGCAATCAGCCCCAGCATTTT	CATSRILDSNQPQHF
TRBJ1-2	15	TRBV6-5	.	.	TGTGCCAGCAGCCCTCGCCCGGGCCGCCAAGAAGGCTACACCTTC	CASSPRPGRQEGYTF
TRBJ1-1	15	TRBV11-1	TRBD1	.	TGTGCCAGCACCTCCCCAGAGGGGGCGCGCACTGAAGCTTTCTTT	CASTSPEGARTEAFF
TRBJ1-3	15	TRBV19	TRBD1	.	TGTGCCAGTAGTAAGGGGGCTTCCTCTGGAAACACCATATATTTT	CASSKGASSGNTIYF
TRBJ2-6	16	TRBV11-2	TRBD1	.	TGTGCCAGCAGCAAAGGACAGGGAGCTGGGGCCAACGTCCTGACTTTC	CASSKGQGAGANVLTF
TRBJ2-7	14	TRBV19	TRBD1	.	TGTGCCTCCAAAAGGGACAGGGACTCCTACGAGCAGTACTTC	CASKRDRDSYEQYF
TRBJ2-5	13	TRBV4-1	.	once	TGCGCCAGCAGCCAAGGGCTGCGGGGCTCGCAGTACTTC	CASSQGLRGSQYF
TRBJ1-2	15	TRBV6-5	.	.	TGTGCCAGCAGCCGAGTAAAGACATCTAACTATGGCTACACCTTC	CASSRVKTSNYGYTF
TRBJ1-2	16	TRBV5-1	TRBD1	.	TGCGCCAGCAGCTTAGGGACAGGGGGCTCCTACTATGGCTACACCTTC	CASSLGTGGSYYGYTF
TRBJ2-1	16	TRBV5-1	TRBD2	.	TGCGCCAGCAGCTTGGGGGGCGGGACTAGCGGGATGCAGCAGTTCTTC	CASSLGGGTSGMQQFF
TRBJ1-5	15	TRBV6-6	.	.	TGTGCCAGCGGCCCGGGGGGGGGTAGCAATCAGCCCCAGCATTTT	CASGPGGGSNQPQHF
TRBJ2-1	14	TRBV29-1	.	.	TGCAGCGGGGGTCAGGGTGGGTCCTACAATGAGCAGTTCTTC	CSGGQGGSYNEQFF
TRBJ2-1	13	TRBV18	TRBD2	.	TGTGCCAGCTCATTACTAGCGCCGGGTGAGCAGTTCTTC	CASSLLAPGEQFF
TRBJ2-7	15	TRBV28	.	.	TGTGCCAGCAGTTCTCCGGACTATATCTCCTACGAGCAGTACTTC	CASSSPDYISYEQYF
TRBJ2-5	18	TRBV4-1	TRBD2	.	TGCGCCAGCAGCCCCAGCGTTGGCGGGGGGGCTCGTTCGGAGACCCAGTACTTC	CASSPSVGGGARSETQYF
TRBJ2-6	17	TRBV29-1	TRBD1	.	TGCAGCGTAGAAGGACAGGGGGCCGTTGCTGGGGCCAACGTCCTGACTTTC	CSVEGQGAVAGANVLTF
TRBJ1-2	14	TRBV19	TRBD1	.	TGTGCCAGTAGTCCAACCGGGACAGGGGGCGGCTACACCTTC	CASSPTGTGGGYTF
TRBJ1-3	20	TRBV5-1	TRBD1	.	TGCGCCAGCAGCCGGGGACAGCTAGAAGGACTTAAGGACTCTGGAAACACCATATATTTT	CASSRGQLEGLKDSGNTIYF
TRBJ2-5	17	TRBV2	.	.	TGTGCCAGCAGTGAAGCTCTCGGCCTGAACCCCGAGGAGACCCAGTACTTC	CASSEALGLNPEETQYF
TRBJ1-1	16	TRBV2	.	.	TGTGCCAGCAGTCCCTCTACAGGGACACTGAACACTGAAGCTTTCTTT	CASSPSTGTLNTEAFF
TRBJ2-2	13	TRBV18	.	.	TGTGCCAGCTCACCACAGGAAAGCGGGGAGCTGTTTTTT	CASSPQESGELFF
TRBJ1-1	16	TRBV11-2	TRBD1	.	TGTGCCAGCAGCTCGCGGACAGGGGGGCCGAACACTGAAGCTTTCTTT	CASSSRTGGPNTEAFF
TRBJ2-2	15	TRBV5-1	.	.	TGCGCCAGCAGCCCGGGGCCAGGGAACACCGGGGAGCTGTTTTTT	CASSPGPGNTGELFF
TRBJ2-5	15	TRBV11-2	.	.	TGTGCCAGCAGCCCCGTGAGGGCGGCGGGCGGGACCCAGTACTTC	CASSPVRAAGGTQYF
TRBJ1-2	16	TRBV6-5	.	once	TGTGCCAGCAGTTACTCTCTGGGCTCTGGTCCCTATGGCTACACCTTC	CASSYSLGSGPYGYTF
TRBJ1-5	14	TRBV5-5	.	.	TGTGCCAGCAGCTTGGCCGGGGAGTTTCAGCCCCAGCATTTT	CASSLAGEFQPQHF
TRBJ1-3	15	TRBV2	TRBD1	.	TGTGCCAGCAGTAAACAGGGGAGCTCTGGAAACACCATATATTTT	CASSKQGSSGNTIYF
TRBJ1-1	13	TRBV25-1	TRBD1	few	TGTGCCAGCAGTTTAACAGGGGGATGGAAAGCTTTCTTT	CASSLTGGWKAFF
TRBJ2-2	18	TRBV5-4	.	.	TGTGCCAGCAGCTTGGCCGACGAGGGGAGTTCTTTTACCGGGGAGCTGTTTTTT	CASSLADEGSSFTGELFF
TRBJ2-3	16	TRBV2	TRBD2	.	TGTGCCAGCAGTGATCTGCTAGCGGGGTACACAGATACGCAGTATTTT	CASSDLLAGYTDTQYF
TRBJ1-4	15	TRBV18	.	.	TGTGCCAGCTCACCAGCCAGGGGACTTAATGAAAAACTGTTTTTT	CASSPARGLNEKLFF
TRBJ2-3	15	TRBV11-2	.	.	TGTGCCAGCAGCTTAGGGGGACTCCTCACAGATACGCAGTATTTT	CASSLGGLLTDTQYF
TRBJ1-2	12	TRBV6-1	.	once	TGTGCCAGCAGCTACTATAACTATGGCTACACCTTC	CASSYYNYGYTF
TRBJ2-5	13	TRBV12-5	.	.	TGTGCTAGTGGTCCGGACGGGGTAGAGACCCAGTACTTC	CASGPDGVETQYF
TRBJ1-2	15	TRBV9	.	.	TGTGCCAGCAGCCCCCGGGGGGGGGCGACCTATGGCTACACCTTC	CASSPRGGATYGYTF
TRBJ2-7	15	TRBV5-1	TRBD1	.	TGCGCCAGCAGCTCCGGGACAGTCGACTCCTACGAGCAGTACTTC	CASSSGTVDSYEQYF
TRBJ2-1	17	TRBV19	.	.	TGTGCCAGTAGTACCCCAGGAGGAGGGGACCCCTACAATGAGCAGTTCTTC	CASSTPGGGDPYNEQFF
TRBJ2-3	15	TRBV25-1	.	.	TGTGCCAGCAGTGACCGGGACAAGCAAGAAGATACGCAGTATTTT	CASSDRDKQEDTQYF